This T cell receptor (beta chain) was recorded in a study of blood T cell repertoires in COVID-19. Libraries were prepared by immunoSEQ multiplex PCR; TCRdb keeps only in-frame clonotypes and omits some of them. The repertoire holds hundreds of thousands of clones, 75% to 90% seen once, with 2% to 3% in the top ten. Germline CDR1 reads LNHDA; CDR2 reads SQIVND (reference sequence). The V end lost 7 bases, the J end lost 8 bases, and 20 bases lay between the germline ends. This CDR3 spans 14 amino acids. Symptom resolution, clearance, or two negative PCRs marked the recovered donors of Cohort 3. The TCR comes from a woman between 45 and 65 years old who had recovered from COVID-19. Sequencing was performed on PBMCs or T cells enriched from blood (not recorded which). The gene calls are TRBV19 and TRBJ1-2, with unresolved D. CDR3 sequence: CASTGPGGIGGYTF. In DNA, the CDR3 is TGTGCCAGTACCGGGCCTGGAGGGATAGGAGGCTACACCTTC.